This TCR beta chain came from a study of shared clonotypes between healthy human individuals. Study as a whole: The study enrolled a couple of women and three men aged 18 to 49. Whole-study results and caveats: Larger richness was generally estimated for naive than memory subsets. The generation probabilities recorded for non-shared clonotypes fell below those of clonotypes shared by all four donors. Despite large depth, sorted-subset datasets appeared incompletely sequenced.

CD8 cells regarded as naive lacked CD45RO, were positively chosen for CCR7, and omitted terminally differentiated effector memory CD45RA+ cells. Notes on this clone: Its antigen is as yet unknown.

Germline-derived CDR1 and CDR2 are SNHLY and FYNNEI. The CDR3 runs to 17 residues. With 3 bases removed from V and 2 bases from J, the gap between germline ends came to 19 bases. Method: immunoSEQ multiplex PCR; TCRdb's copy keeps in-frame clones and lacks some. Of some 2.1 million clones listed, about 95% are singletons. This sequence was found in a man between 18 and 29 years old in good health. The sequencing sample was made of naive CD8+ T cells sorted from blood. The gene calls are TRBV2 and TRBJ2-5; D may be TRBD1 or TRBD2 (7 bases each). CDR3 nucleotides: TGTGCCAGCAGTGATAATTGGGAGGGGGCCATGCAAGAGACCCAGTACTTC. Translated: CASSDNWEGAMQETQYF. Together with reference TRBV2 and TRBJ2-5, the CDR3 gives the full variable domain: EPEVTQTPSHQVTQMGQEVILRCVPISNHLYFYWYRQILGQKVEFLVSFYNNEISEKSEIFDDQFSVERPDGSNFTLKIRSTKLEDSAMYFCASSDNWEGAMQETQYFGPGTRLLVL.